The rows below give T cell receptor beta chains drawn from one sample of a study of blood T cell repertoires in COVID-19. Only in-frame clones appear in the TCRdb table, and some are missing; sequencing was by immunoSEQ multiplex PCR. The data contain a few hundred thousand clones, approximately 86% of them seen just once; the ten biggest clones take up roughly 3.1%. Material for sequencing was peripheral blood. The receptors were gathered from a human donor in a cohort sampled during active COVID-19. CDR3s include the opening cysteine and the closing phenylalanine or tryptophan. The order of the fields is CDR3 DNA, CDR3 protein, clone size, V gene, J gene, CDR3 length, D gene. D genes are given only for firm matches. Only some rows state a clone size, as once, few, many or a class for expanded clones.

TGTGCCCCCAGGGGGGCGGGGAGTACTGAAGCTTTCTTT	CAPRGAGSTEAFF	few	TRBV6-5	TRBJ1-1	13	TRBD1
TGTGCCAGCAGCCAGTCCCGGGGGGGGTATGACGAGCAGTACTTC	CASSQSRGGYDEQYF	-	TRBV4-2	TRBJ2-7	15	TRBD2
TGTGCCAGCAGCTCGGACAGGCAACCCCTCCACTTT	CASSSDRQPLHF	-	TRBV11-2	TRBJ1-6	12	TRBD1
TGTGCCAGCAGTCAGGGCTCCTATAATTCACCCCTCCACTTT	CASSQGSYNSPLHF	-	TRBV6-5	TRBJ1-6	14	-
TGTGCCAGCAATCCGAACAGATACGCGAACACCGGGGAGCTGTTTTTT	CASNPNRYANTGELFF	-	TRBV5-8	TRBJ2-2	16	-
TGTGCCAGCAGCTTTCTCTCCTACAATGAGCAGTTCTTC	CASSFLSYNEQFF	-	TRBV7-9	TRBJ2-1	13	-
TGTGCCAGCCGCCGGACCCTAGGGTCGGGGTTCGAGGAGCAGTACTTC	CASRRTLGSGFEEQYF	-	TRBV5-6	TRBJ2-7	16	-
TGTGCCAGCAGCCTTACTAGCGGGAGCACCGGGGAGCTGTTTTTT	CASSLTSGSTGELFF	-	TRBV5-5	TRBJ2-2	15	TRBD2
TGTGCCAGCAGTCTAAGCTTCGACAGGGAGAGTTCACCCCTCCACTTT	CASSLSFDRESSPLHF	few	TRBV28	TRBJ1-6	16	TRBD1
TGTGCCAGCAGCCCGACAGGGCTAGGGGTCGAGCAGTACTTC	CASSPTGLGVEQYF	few	TRBV7-9	TRBJ2-7	14	TRBD1
TGTGCCACCAGCAGACGCCGGACAGGGGGTTACAATGAGCAGTTCTTC	CATSRRRTGGYNEQFF	-	TRBV15	TRBJ2-1	16	TRBD1
TGTGCCAGCAAGCAGGTGGTGAGTGAAAAACTGTTTTTT	CASKQVVSEKLFF	-	TRBV19	TRBJ1-4	13	-
TGTGCCAGCAGCTTGGCCCGGGACAGGGGCACAGATACGCAGTATTTT	CASSLARDRGTDTQYF	-	TRBV5-4	TRBJ2-3	16	TRBD1
TGTGCCATCAGTGAGCTGGGGACAGTAGGAAACACCATATATTTT	CAISELGTVGNTIYF	once	TRBV10-3	TRBJ1-3	15	TRBD1
TGTGCCAGCAGTTACAGGAGGGGTGTTTCACCCCTCCACTTT	CASSYRRGVSPLHF	-	TRBV6-5	TRBJ1-6	14	-
TGTGCCAGCAGTTACCGGACTAGCGGGAAAAATGAGCAGTTCTTC	CASSYRTSGKNEQFF	-	TRBV6-5	TRBJ2-1	15	TRBD2
TGCGCCAGCAGCAGAATTACAGGGCCTGGCGACGAGCAGTACTTC	CASSRITGPGDEQYF	few	TRBV4-1	TRBJ2-7	15	-
TGTGCTAGTGGCCCGGGGGGGACAGGGCTAAATACGCAGTATTTT	CASGPGGTGLNTQYF	-	TRBV12-5	TRBJ2-3	15	-
TGTGCCAGCAGTTCCCCCACGGGGGCGGGAGTGAACACTGAAGCTTTCTTT	CASSSPTGAGVNTEAFF	-	TRBV27	TRBJ1-1	17	-
TGTGCCAGCAGCTCCACCCCAGACTCTAATGGCTACACCTTC	CASSSTPDSNGYTF	-	TRBV7-9	TRBJ1-2	14	-
TGTGCCAGCAGTGAAGGGGGAGGCGAGCAGTACTTC	CASSEGGGEQYF	-	TRBV6-1	TRBJ2-7	12	-
TGTGCCAGTAGTATCGAACAGGAAACTAATCAGCCCCAGCATTTT	CASSIEQETNQPQHF	few	TRBV19	TRBJ1-5	15	-
TGCAGCGTTGTTCCCGTTTATGGCTACACCTTC	CSVVPVYGYTF	-	TRBV29-1	TRBJ1-2	11	-
TGTGCCAGCAGTCCCACACGGATGCGGGCTTTCTTT	CASSPTRMRAFF	-	TRBV12-3/TRBV12-4	TRBJ1-1	12	-
TGTGCCATTTCTCCTAGCGGGAGGGCCGGGGGTGAGCAGTTCTTC	CAISPSGRAGGEQFF	-	TRBV10-3	TRBJ2-1	15	TRBD2
TGTGCCAGCAGCCCAGACCTGTCCGGGACAGGGTGGTTCTATGGCTACACCTTC	CASSPDLSGTGWFYGYTF	-	TRBV7-9	TRBJ1-2	18	TRBD1
TGTGCCAGCAGCTTAGGACAGGGGGCTTACTGTGGCTACACCTTC	CASSLGQGAYCGYTF	-	TRBV13	TRBJ1-2	15	TRBD1
TGTGCCAGCAGCTTATACAGTGCAACTAATGAAAAACTGTTTTTT	CASSLYSATNEKLFF	once	TRBV11-2	TRBJ1-4	15	-
TGTGCCAGCAGCGTCTGGACAGAAAACACCGGGGAGCTGTTTTTT	CASSVWTENTGELFF	-	TRBV9	TRBJ2-2	15	-